This TCR beta chain is from a study of shared clonotypes between healthy human individuals (dated by TCRdb to 2018 to 2020). In the study overall: The cohort included three men and a couple of women between 18 and 49 years of age. Blood TCR repertoires of a handful of healthy adults were deeply sequenced to estimate repertoire size and the extent of clonotype sharing between individuals. Different laboratories and diverse techniques were used to prepare libraries and sequence TCR repertoires, to increase sequencing depth and limit assay-specific biases. Each donor's leukapheresis produced roughly between roughly 0.85 and 10 billion PBMCs. For each donor, three plates each were used for CD4 naive and CD4 memory, two plates were used for CD8 naive, and one plate was used for CD8 memory. Beyond this particular receptor, the publication reports: Naive subsets generally had larger estimated clonotype richness than memory subsets did. About 4.5% of naive CD4, roughly 3.6% of naive CD8, approximately 2% of memory CD4, and less than 0.45% of memory CD8 clonotypes were shared across several donors. Because the study included only a small number of donors, the genetic and exposure-history diversity represented was limited. Pairwise subsampling led to the expectation that sequencing depth would affect the degree of clonotype sharing among donors. Compared with non-shared clonotypes, the clonotypes found in all four sorted-subset donors had higher generation probabilities. Sampling was limited to blood, and TCR repertoires in tissue likely differ from TCR repertoires in blood. Incomplete sequencing was indicated by rarefaction of sorted-subset datasets, despite the large sequencing depth.

For the CD8 naive samples, CD45RO-negative cells were positively selected for CCR7, yielding a CD45RA+CCR7+ population from which TemRA cells were excluded. Healthy HIV-negative adults with no recently reported acute infections or vaccinations were included as donors. All donors were Caucasian adults living in Nashville, Tennessee, USA. Blood was collected by leukapheresis, and PBMCs were isolated by Ficoll-Histopaque density gradient centrifugation and then cryopreserved in liquid nitrogen vapor phase. Analytical flow cytometry was used to check the purity and quantity of each magnetically sorted T cell population. Each sorted fraction had its genomic DNA isolated and then quantified by UV absorbance on a Nanodrop 2000c. CDR1 is given as SGHAT and CDR2 as FQNNGV, both from the germline V gene. V and J lose 3 bases and 11 bases, and a span of 16 bases separates them. The CDR3 runs 13 residues from the cysteine to the phenylalanine. Only the CDR3 DNA is retained, 39 bases long and in frame from the first base.

Of note for this clone: The antigen this receptor binds is unknown. The record has no base qualities; no much larger clone is one base away.

TCR CDR3 regions were amplified from genomic DNA by multiplex PCR using the deep immunoSEQ assay. Extracted genomic DNA from each cell subset was spread evenly across all wells of several immunoSEQ 96-well plates, with each plate serving as a replicate. For sorted subsets, each replicate PCR was loaded with about 0.2 ug genomic DNA, equivalent to 30,000 to 35,000 T cell genomes. Purified libraries were quantified with a Qubit 3.0 fluorometer, sized on a Bioanalyzer 2100, and re-quantified with the KAPA Library Quantification kit. Each immunoSEQ 96-well plate was sequenced on its own single-read 150-cycle Illumina NextSeq 550 flow cell. The study's own analysis went as follows. Because only junctional sequences without quality scores were contained in the immunoSEQ output, filtering matching that applied to full-length reads could not be performed. Sequences were annotated with PyIR, a Python wrapper for IgBLAST v1.9, using IMGT germline references to assign V/J genes and CDR3. Reads were filtered out if the reads had weak V/J assignments (E-value above 1e-6), no CDR3, stop codons, out-of-frame junctions, or ambiguous translated residues. V3J clonotypes were defined as sequences sharing the same inferred V gene, J gene, and CDR3 amino acid sequence. Percentage overlap between repertoires was computed as shared unique clonotypes divided by the size of the smaller repertoire. Repertoire richness was assessed with RTK rarefaction, the Chao1 estimator, and Recon v2.1 estimates of unobserved clonotypes. Generation probabilities were computed with OLGA for all TCRbeta clonotypes obtained by the gDNA method from a handful of donors. TCRdb carries this immuneACCESS record with in-frame sequences only. Its versions omit some clonotypes, under half of them owing to an unresolved V gene in the studies checked, with the rest unexplained. V and J calls and clone size are given by that table; D and trimming were obtained from the DNA. Present in this sample are more than 2 million clones, 93% of which were seen just once. The top ten clonotypes cover approximately 1.6% of the sample.

The chain employs TRBV11-2 and TRBJ1-1, with no confident D gene call. The sequenced sample consisted of naive CD8+ T cells from PBMCs. The sample's cell subset or site label, in plain terms: CD45RA+CCR7+. The clonotype was recovered from a man aged 18 to 29 in good health. Some clones in this sample may be carry-over from other donors' samples. The DNA sequence follows: TGTGCCAGCAGCTTGATTTTAGGCCAGAGGGCTTTCTTT. It specifies CASSLILGQRAFF.